The clone carrying this T cell receptor beta chain was recorded a few times. Its specificity is unknown. With 60 Vbeta and 13 Jbeta primers, the PCR was carried out. Measured with immunoSEQ multiplex PCR; TCRdb has only the in-frame clones, and not every one. The data hold about 88,000 clones, with just under 70% observed a single time. The data are from a study of cytomegalovirus exposure and HLA in healthy donors. Study-level results: The Asian-associated ancestry cluster reportedly had fewer N-insertions than the roughly 670-donor mean in a later analysis. For most subjects, TCR beta sequences were reported to predict HLA-A and HLA-B alleles with accuracy.

CDR3 size: 16 residues. CDR1 is LGHNA and CDR2 is YSLEER in the germline V gene. The V gene lost 0 bases and the J gene lost 1 base, with 12 bases spanning the gap. The chain joins TRBV4-3 to TRBJ1-1; D call uncertain. The sequencing input was PBMCs. This receptor was identified in a man over 45 in good health and CMV-seronegative. The CDR3, as DNA: TGCGCCAGCAGCCAAGATCTGATACTAGAGAACACTGAAGCTTTCTTT. This sequence encodes CASSQDLILENTEAFF.